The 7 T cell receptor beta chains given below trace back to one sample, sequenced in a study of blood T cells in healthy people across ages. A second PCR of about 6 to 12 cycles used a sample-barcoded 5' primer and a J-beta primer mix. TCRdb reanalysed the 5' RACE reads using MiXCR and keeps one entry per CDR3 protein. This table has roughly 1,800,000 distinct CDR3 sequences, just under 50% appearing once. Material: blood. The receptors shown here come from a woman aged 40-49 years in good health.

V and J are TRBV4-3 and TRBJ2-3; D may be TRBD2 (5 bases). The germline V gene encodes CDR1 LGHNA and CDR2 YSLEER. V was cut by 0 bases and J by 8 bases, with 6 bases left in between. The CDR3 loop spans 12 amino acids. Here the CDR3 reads CASSQDEGTQYF. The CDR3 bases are TGCGCCAGCAGCCAAGACGAGGGTACGCAGTATTTT.

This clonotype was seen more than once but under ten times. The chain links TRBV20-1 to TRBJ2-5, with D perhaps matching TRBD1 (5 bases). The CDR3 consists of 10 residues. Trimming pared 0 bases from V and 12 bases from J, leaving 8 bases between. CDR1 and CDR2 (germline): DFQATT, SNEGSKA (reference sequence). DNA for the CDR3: TGCAGTGCTAGAGAACAGGTGGAGTACTTC. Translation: CSAREQVEYF.

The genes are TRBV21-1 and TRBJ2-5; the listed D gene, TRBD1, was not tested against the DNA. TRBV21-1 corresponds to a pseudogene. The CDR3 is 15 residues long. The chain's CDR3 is CASSKKRTGGETQYF. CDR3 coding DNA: TGTGCCAGCAGCAAGAAACGGACAGGGGGAGAGACCCAGTACTTC.

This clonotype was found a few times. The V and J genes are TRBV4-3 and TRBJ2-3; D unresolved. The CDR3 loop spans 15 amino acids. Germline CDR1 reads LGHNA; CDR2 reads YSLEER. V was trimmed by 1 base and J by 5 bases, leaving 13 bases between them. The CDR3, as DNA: TGCGCCAGCAGCCAAGGTCTGGGTGGAATAGATACGCAGTATTTT. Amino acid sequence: CASSQGLGGIDTQYF.

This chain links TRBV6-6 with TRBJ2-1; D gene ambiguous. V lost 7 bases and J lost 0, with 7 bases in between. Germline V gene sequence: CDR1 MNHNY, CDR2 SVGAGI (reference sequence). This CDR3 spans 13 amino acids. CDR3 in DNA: TGTGCCAGCATCGGGCTCTCCTACAATGAGCAGTTCTTC. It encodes CASIGLSYNEQFF.

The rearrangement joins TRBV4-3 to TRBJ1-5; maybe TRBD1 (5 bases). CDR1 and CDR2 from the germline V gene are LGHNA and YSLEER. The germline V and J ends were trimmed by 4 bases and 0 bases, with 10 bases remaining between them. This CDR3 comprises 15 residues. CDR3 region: CASSRDRYSNQPQHF. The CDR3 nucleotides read TGCGCCAGCAGCCGAGACAGATATAGCAATCAGCCCCAGCATTTT.

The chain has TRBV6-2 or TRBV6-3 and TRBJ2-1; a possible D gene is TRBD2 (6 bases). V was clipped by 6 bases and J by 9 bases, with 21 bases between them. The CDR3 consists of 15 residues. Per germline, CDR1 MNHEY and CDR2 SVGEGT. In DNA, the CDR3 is TGTGCCAGCAGCAAACTCGGAGGGGTAGCCGTTGAGCAGTTCTTC. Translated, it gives CASSKLGGVAVEQFF.